A selection of T cell receptor beta chains follows, all from one sample in a study of early T cells in non-severe SARS-CoV-2 infection. TCRdb itself ran the 5' RACE reads through MiXCR, one entry per CDR3 protein. The sample carries 80,000 or so distinct CDR3 sequences, about 11% recorded once. The specimen was whole blood, collected at baseline. These receptor sequences come from an adult who was a healthcare worker with PCR-confirmed SARS-CoV-2 infection or an uninfected control (not recorded which). Both conserved end residues are part of each CDR3. Each record gives: D gene, V gene, clone size, J gene, CDR3 protein, CDR3 DNA. The D gene is left open where the match is weak. A clone size is listed for some rows: how often the clone was seen (once, few, many), or a class if it is expanded.

D gene: .; V gene: TRBV29-1; clone size: .; J gene: TRBJ1-1; CDR3 protein: CSVEDRGTEAFF; CDR3 DNA: TGCAGCGTTGAAGATCGAGGCACTGAAGCTTTCTTT
D gene: .; V gene: TRBV29-1; clone size: few; J gene: TRBJ1-1; CDR3 protein: CSVRTATQNTEAFF; CDR3 DNA: TGCAGCGTTCGGACAGCCACTCAGAACACTGAAGCTTTCTTT
D gene: .; V gene: TRBV7-6; clone size: many; J gene: TRBJ2-3; CDR3 protein: CASSPGLRTDTQYF; CDR3 DNA: TGTGCCAGCAGCCCCGGACTCCGCACAGATACGCAGTATTTT
D gene: .; V gene: TRBV28; clone size: .; J gene: TRBJ1-5; CDR3 protein: CASRLVGRNQPQHF; CDR3 DNA: TGTGCCAGCAGGCTTGTGGGCCGCAATCAGCCCCAGCATTTT
D gene: TRBD1; V gene: TRBV29-1; clone size: many; J gene: TRBJ1-1; CDR3 protein: CSGATGGDTEAFF; CDR3 DNA: TGCAGCGGGGCGACAGGGGGGGACACTGAAGCTTTCTTT
D gene: .; V gene: TRBV7-9; clone size: many; J gene: TRBJ2-1; CDR3 protein: CASSLSPGSYNEQFF; CDR3 DNA: TGTGCCAGCAGCTTAAGCCCGGGCTCCTACAATGAGCAGTTCTTC
D gene: .; V gene: TRBV4-3; clone size: few; J gene: TRBJ2-7; CDR3 protein: CASSQERGQGGEQYF; CDR3 DNA: TGCGCCAGCAGCCAAGAACGTGGGCAGGGGGGTGAGCAGTACTTC
D gene: .; V gene: TRBV12-3/TRBV12-4; clone size: .; J gene: TRBJ2-1; CDR3 protein: CASLPGTTNEQFF; CDR3 DNA: TGTGCCAGCCTACCCGGGACCACCAATGAGCAGTTCTTC
D gene: .; V gene: TRBV18; clone size: .; J gene: TRBJ1-4; CDR3 protein: CASSPSHGINEKLFF; CDR3 DNA: TGTGCCAGCTCACCCTCCCATGGAATTAATGAAAAACTGTTTTTT
D gene: TRBD1; V gene: TRBV6-1; clone size: .; J gene: TRBJ1-1; CDR3 protein: CASSAQGEHTEAFF; CDR3 DNA: TGTGCCAGCAGTGCCCAGGGGGAGCACACTGAAGCTTTCTTT
D gene: .; V gene: TRBV2; clone size: few; J gene: TRBJ1-5; CDR3 protein: CASRGGLSSNQPQHF; CDR3 DNA: TGTGCCAGCAGGGGGGGACTCTCGAGCAATCAGCCCCAGCATTTT
D gene: TRBD2; V gene: TRBV2; clone size: few; J gene: TRBJ2-1; CDR3 protein: CASKRPSGGNEQFF; CDR3 DNA: TGTGCCAGCAAGAGGCCTAGCGGGGGAAATGAGCAGTTCTTC
D gene: .; V gene: TRBV12-3/TRBV12-4; clone size: many; J gene: TRBJ1-6; CDR3 protein: CASSYAGRENSPLHF; CDR3 DNA: TGTGCCAGCAGTTATGCTGGCAGGGAAAATTCACCCCTCCACTTT
D gene: .; V gene: TRBV5-6; clone size: .; J gene: TRBJ1-6; CDR3 protein: CASRFQFHNSPLHF; CDR3 DNA: TGTGCCAGCAGATTCCAGTTCCATAATTCACCCCTCCACTTT
D gene: .; V gene: TRBV2; clone size: medium-sized; J gene: TRBJ1-5; CDR3 protein: CASSAGTQPQHF; CDR3 DNA: TGTGCCAGCAGTGCGGGGACTCAGCCCCAGCATTTT
D gene: .; V gene: TRBV9; clone size: .; J gene: TRBJ1-1; CDR3 protein: CASSPVGGTEAFF; CDR3 DNA: TGTGCCAGCAGCCCAGTCGGGGGCACTGAAGCTTTCTTT
D gene: .; V gene: TRBV7-6; clone size: many; J gene: TRBJ2-5; CDR3 protein: CASSFAGGQETQYF; CDR3 DNA: TGTGCCAGCAGCTTTGCTGGAGGTCAGGAGACCCAGTACTTC
D gene: .; V gene: TRBV12-3/TRBV12-4; clone size: .; J gene: TRBJ2-4; CDR3 protein: CASGAPGHLAKNIQYF; CDR3 DNA: TGTGCCAGCGGCGCCCCGGGACATCTAGCCAAAAACATTCAGTACTTC
D gene: .; V gene: TRBV2; clone size: few; J gene: TRBJ1-1; CDR3 protein: CASSEASPGFGTEAFF; CDR3 DNA: TGTGCCAGCAGTGAAGCGAGCCCAGGGTTCGGCACTGAAGCTTTCTTT
D gene: .; V gene: TRBV4-3; clone size: many; J gene: TRBJ2-7; CDR3 protein: CASSQGRAIEQYF; CDR3 DNA: TGCGCCAGCAGCCAAGGCAGGGCAATCGAGCAGTACTTC
D gene: .; V gene: TRBV6-5; clone size: .; J gene: TRBJ1-2; CDR3 protein: CASSSGSSGYTF; CDR3 DNA: TGTGCCAGCAGTTCCGGGAGCAGCGGCTACACCTTC
D gene: .; V gene: TRBV28; clone size: .; J gene: TRBJ2-5; CDR3 protein: CASSFGQETQYF; CDR3 DNA: TGTGCCAGCAGTTTCGGTCAAGAGACCCAGTACTTC
D gene: TRBD2; V gene: TRBV5-1; clone size: .; J gene: TRBJ2-3; CDR3 protein: CASSLSTSGTDTQYF; CDR3 DNA: TGCGCCAGCAGCTTGTCGACTAGCGGGACAGATACGCAGTATTTT
D gene: TRBD1; V gene: TRBV20-1; clone size: many; J gene: TRBJ2-3; CDR3 protein: CSAPTGDEWGDTQYF; CDR3 DNA: TGCAGTGCCCCGACAGGGGATGAGTGGGGAGATACGCAGTATTTT
D gene: .; V gene: TRBV18; clone size: few; J gene: TRBJ1-1; CDR3 protein: CASSPPDGGNTEAFF; CDR3 DNA: TGTGCCAGCTCACCACCTGATGGCGGGAACACTGAAGCTTTCTTT
D gene: .; V gene: TRBV7-2; clone size: many; J gene: TRBJ1-3; CDR3 protein: CASSWGPGNTIYF; CDR3 DNA: TGTGCCAGCAGCTGGGGCCCTGGAAACACCATATATTTT
D gene: TRBD1; V gene: TRBV6-6; clone size: .; J gene: TRBJ1-6; CDR3 protein: CASSSTGENSPLHF; CDR3 DNA: TGTGCCAGCAGTTCGACAGGGGAGAATTCACCCCTCCACTTT
D gene: .; V gene: TRBV29-1; clone size: .; J gene: TRBJ1-1; CDR3 protein: CSAALDSSEAFF; CDR3 DNA: TGCAGCGCCGCCCTCGACAGTTCTGAAGCTTTCTTT
D gene: .; V gene: TRBV6-5; clone size: few; J gene: TRBJ1-2; CDR3 protein: CASSPGKLGGYTF; CDR3 DNA: TGTGCCAGCAGCCCAGGGAAGCTAGGTGGCTACACCTTC
D gene: .; V gene: TRBV6-2/TRBV6-3; clone size: .; J gene: TRBJ2-7; CDR3 protein: CASSLHLRAGPSYEQYF; CDR3 DNA: TGTGCCAGCAGTCTCCATTTGCGCGCGGGGCCTTCCTACGAGCAGTACTTC
D gene: .; V gene: TRBV29-1; clone size: many; J gene: TRBJ1-1; CDR3 protein: CSVRQVMNTEAFF; CDR3 DNA: TGCAGCGTTAGACAGGTCATGAACACTGAAGCTTTCTTT
D gene: .; V gene: TRBV7-2; clone size: few; J gene: TRBJ2-3; CDR3 protein: CASSLGAGARADTQYF; CDR3 DNA: TGTGCCAGCAGCTTAGGGGCAGGGGCCCGCGCAGATACGCAGTATTTT
D gene: TRBD1; V gene: TRBV3-1; clone size: few; J gene: TRBJ1-2; CDR3 protein: CASRQQGDYGYTF; CDR3 DNA: TGTGCCAGCAGGCAACAGGGGGACTATGGCTACACCTTC
D gene: TRBD1; V gene: TRBV6-5; clone size: few; J gene: TRBJ2-7; CDR3 protein: CASSFRDRPYEQYF; CDR3 DNA: TGTGCCAGCAGTTTCCGGGACAGACCCTACGAGCAGTACTTC
D gene: .; V gene: TRBV4-1; clone size: .; J gene: TRBJ1-6; CDR3 protein: CASSQESPGGSGRKSPLHF; CDR3 DNA: TGCGCCAGCAGCCAAGAAAGCCCTGGGGGGTCAGGACGGAAATCACCCCTCCACTTT
D gene: .; V gene: TRBV29-1; clone size: few; J gene: TRBJ1-2; CDR3 protein: CSVEPPRVHGYTF; CDR3 DNA: TGCAGCGTTGAACCCCCCAGGGTACATGGCTACACCTTC
D gene: .; V gene: TRBV2; clone size: .; J gene: TRBJ1-1; CDR3 protein: CASSEDQMTEAFF; CDR3 DNA: TGTGCCAGCAGTGAAGACCAGATGACTGAAGCTTTCTTT
D gene: .; V gene: TRBV9; clone size: few; J gene: TRBJ2-7; CDR3 protein: CASSVAGSGAQPGEQYF; CDR3 DNA: TGTGCCAGCAGCGTAGCTGGGTCAGGGGCCCAACCGGGTGAGCAGTACTTC
D gene: TRBD2; V gene: TRBV20-1; clone size: many; J gene: TRBJ2-1; CDR3 protein: CSARVTGGLYNEQFF; CDR3 DNA: TGCAGTGCTAGAGTGACGGGGGGACTATACAATGAGCAGTTCTTC
D gene: TRBD2; V gene: TRBV20-1; clone size: .; J gene: TRBJ2-3; CDR3 protein: CSVKRGITDTQYF; CDR3 DNA: TGCAGTGTAAAGCGGGGGATCACAGATACGCAGTATTTT